The T cell receptor beta chain described here comes from a study of shared T cell receptors in the human thymus. This clone appeared a single time. V was clipped by 1 base and J by 4 bases, with 11 bases between them. This CDR3 contains 14 residues. Germline CDR1 reads GTSNPN; CDR2 reads SVGIG (reference sequence). The repertoire was sequenced with immunoSEQ multiplex PCR; TCRdb's copy has only in-frame clones and lacks some. The repertoire holds hundreds of thousands of clones, with 70% to 80% as singletons. The same sample was also used in a study of human thymus T cells. That study adds: Donors were healthy Finnish babies undergoing corrective operations for congenital heart defects. The thymus was resected at corrective cardiac surgery. In thymic and blood repertoires alike, V and J usage looked biased. The related literature has documented a marked overlap of thymic repertoires among unrelated individuals.

The chain carries TRBV30 and TRBJ1-3, with D unresolved. The specimen was thymocytes. The origin of this receptor is a boy under two years old with a congenital heart defect. CDR3 sequence reads: CAWSAYPRGNTIYF. The CDR3 DNA reads TGTGCCTGGAGTGCGTATCCCCGGGGAAACACCATATATTTT. Looking up the rest from reference TRBV30 and TRBJ1-3 gives the full variable domain: SQTIHQWPATLVQPVGSPLSLECTVEGTSNPNLYWYRQAAGRGLQLLFYSVGIGQISSEVPQNLSASRPQDRQFILSSKKLLLSDSGFYLCAWSAYPRGNTIYFGEGSWLTVV.